This is a list of T cell receptor beta chains from one sample in a study of metastatic and nonmetastatic thyroid tumors. Via MiXCR, TCRdb re-called the PCR reads. The data show about 16,000 clones, 9.5% to 15% seen once. The sample consisted of tumor tissue. All receptors derive from a female donor with papillary thyroid cancer or a benign thyroid nodule (not recorded which). Some clones in this sample may be carry-over from other donors' samples. CDR3s include the opening cysteine and the closing phenylalanine or tryptophan. The D gene is left open where the match is weak. Some rows have no size entry. The others give once, few or many, or a class for an expanded clone.

CASSDTRASPGEQYF	TGTGCCAGCAGCGACACCCGGGCCTCCCCAGGGGAGCAGTACTTC	TRBJ2-7	.	many	TRBV6-1
CSATRQNMNTEAFF	TGCAGTGCTACTCGCCAGAATATGAACACTGAAGCTTTCTTT	TRBJ1-1	.	medium-sized	TRBV20-1
CASRGQGGNQPQHF	TGTGCCAGCAGAGGACAGGGAGGAAATCAGCCCCAGCATTTT	TRBJ1-5	TRBD1	many	TRBV6-1
CSVGRWGQRGYTF	TGCAGCGTTGGAAGGTGGGGGCAGCGGGGCTACACCTTC	TRBJ1-2	.	many	TRBV29-1
CASSYVGATEAFF	TGTGCCAGCAGTTACGTAGGGGCCACTGAAGCTTTCTTT	TRBJ1-1	.	.	TRBV6-5
CASSLVWGSNYGYTF	TGCGCCAGCAGCTTGGTTTGGGGTTCCAACTATGGCTACACCTTC	TRBJ1-2	.	.	TRBV5-1
CASSSTSGSITGELFF	TGTGCCAGCAGCTCAACTAGCGGGAGCATCACCGGGGAGCTGTTTTTT	TRBJ2-2	TRBD2	.	TRBV9
CSASRRDRNTGELFF	TGCAGTGCTAGTAGGCGGGATCGAAATACCGGGGAGCTGTTTTTT	TRBJ2-2	.	.	TRBV20-1
CASTLGHSTDTQYF	TGTGCCAGCACTTTGGGACATAGCACAGATACGCAGTATTTT	TRBJ2-3	.	many	TRBV5-5
CASSLEWTGVYGNTIYF	TGTGCCAGCAGCTTAGAATGGACAGGGGTGTATGGAAACACCATATATTTT	TRBJ1-3	TRBD1	many	TRBV11-2
CATSRDGRPETQYF	TGTGCCACCAGCAGAGACGGGCGTCCGGAGACCCAGTACTTC	TRBJ2-5	.	many	TRBV15
CASSLLGLEQYF	TGCGCCAGCAGCTTGTTGGGGCTCGAGCAGTACTTC	TRBJ2-7	.	.	TRBV5-1
CASSELAAEQFF	TGTGCCAGCAGCGAACTAGCGGCTGAGCAGTTCTTC	TRBJ2-1	TRBD2	many	TRBV9
CASSFNRVLTGYEQYF	TGTGCCAGCAGCTTTAACAGGGTGTTGACGGGCTACGAGCAGTACTTC	TRBJ2-7	.	.	TRBV6-1
CASRPTDGYYGYTF	TGTGCCAGCAGACCGACTGATGGTTACTATGGCTACACCTTC	TRBJ1-2	.	.	TRBV6-2/TRBV6-3
CASSSHPRSGYTF	TGTGCCAGCAGCTCCCATCCTCGGTCAGGCTACACCTTC	TRBJ1-2	.	many	TRBV9
CASSQPTGVGQETQYF	TGCGCCAGCAGCCAGCCCACAGGGGTTGGTCAAGAGACCCAGTACTTC	TRBJ2-5	TRBD1	many	TRBV4-1
CASSLGDAGGAQPQHF	TGCGCCAGCAGCTTGGGGGATGCAGGGGGCGCTCAGCCCCAGCATTTT	TRBJ1-5	TRBD1	.	TRBV5-1
CATSPSGQVGTQYF	TGTGCCACCAGTCCTTCAGGACAGGTGGGGACCCAGTACTTC	TRBJ2-5	TRBD1	many	TRBV24-1
CASTPTGGSGNTIYF	TGTGCCAGCACCCCGACTGGGGGCAGTGGAAACACCATATATTTT	TRBJ1-3	.	many	TRBV9
CATSAYHSGLAGPNTGELFF	TGTGCCACCAGTGCCTATCACTCGGGACTAGCGGGGCCAAACACCGGGGAGCTGTTTTTT	TRBJ2-2	TRBD2	many	TRBV24-1
CASSQPLAGGRETQYF	TGCGCCAGCAGCCAACCTCTAGCGGGGGGTAGGGAGACCCAGTACTTC	TRBJ2-5	TRBD2	many	TRBV4-1
CASSPVGMGEKLFF	TGTGCCAGCTCACCAGTGGGTATGGGTGAAAAACTGTTTTTT	TRBJ1-4	.	many	TRBV18
CASSPRGGADEQFF	TGCGCCAGCAGCCCTCGTGGGGGTGCGGATGAGCAGTTCTTC	TRBJ2-1	.	many	TRBV5-1
CASSFDLGQKIYGYTF	TGCGCCAGCAGCTTCGACCTAGGACAGAAAATCTATGGCTACACCTTC	TRBJ1-2	.	medium-sized	TRBV5-1
CSAAYLVGLPYGYTF	TGCAGTGCCGCATACCTAGTTGGCCTCCCCTATGGCTACACCTTC	TRBJ1-2	.	medium-sized	TRBV20-1
CASSLQGRLRETQYF	TGTGCCAGCAGTTTACAGGGGCGATTGCGGGAGACCCAGTACTTC	TRBJ2-5	.	.	TRBV28
CASSPYWTGGASNQPQHF	TGTGCCAGCAGCCCATACTGGACAGGGGGAGCCAGCAATCAGCCCCAGCATTTT	TRBJ1-5	TRBD1	few	TRBV28
CASSLALNTEAFF	TGTGCCAGCAGTTTAGCCCTGAACACTGAAGCTTTCTTT	TRBJ1-1	.	many	TRBV12-3/TRBV12-4
CASSPAEGLLKTIQYF	TGTGCCAGCAGCCCGGCGGAAGGACTCCTCAAAACCATTCAGTACTTC	TRBJ2-4	.	few	TRBV7-6
CASRKTAGTASYNEQFF	TGTGCCAGCAGGAAGACAGCCGGGACAGCCTCCTACAATGAGCAGTTCTTC	TRBJ2-1	TRBD1	many	TRBV11-1
CASSDRTSGTDNEQFF	TGTGCCAGCAGTGACCGGACTAGCGGTACGGATAATGAGCAGTTCTTC	TRBJ2-1	TRBD2	many	TRBV2
CSARDGAESTDTQYF	TGCAGTGCTAGAGATGGGGCGGAGAGCACAGATACGCAGTATTTT	TRBJ2-3	.	many	TRBV20-1
CASSYSAGKGTQYF	TGTGCCAGCAGTTACTCGGCGGGTAAGGGGACCCAGTACTTC	TRBJ2-5	.	many	TRBV6-5
CASSPGQVYEQYF	TGCGCCAGCAGCCCCGGACAGGTCTACGAGCAGTACTTC	TRBJ2-7	TRBD1	many	TRBV5-1
CSVLTLSGGYGQYF	TGCAGCGTCTTGACCCTCTCGGGGGGATACGGGCAGTACTTC	TRBJ2-7	TRBD2	.	TRBV29-1